The rows below give T cell receptor beta chains drawn from one sample of a study of STAT3 mutations in large granular lymphocyte leukemia. This table comes from immunoSEQ multiplex PCR, and its TCRdb copy is limited to in-frame clones, with some not included. The sample records about 42,000 clones, around 80% being singletons. The sequenced material came from PBMCs. The receptor set was obtained from a human donor with T large granular lymphocyte leukemia. Some clones in this sample may be carry-over from other donors' samples. The CDR3 runs from the conserved cysteine through the conserved F or W. D genes are given only for firm matches. Some rows mark clone size as missing; the rest say once, few, many or name a class of expanded clone.

cdr3_aa cdr3_nt v_call d_call clone_size j_call
CASRALLSDSISYEQYF TGTGCCAGCAGGGCCCTCCTATCGGACAGTATCTCCTACGAGCAGTACTTC TRBV28 - - TRBJ2-7
CASSEAPLAYEQYF TGTGCCAGCAGTGAAGCACCGCTCGCCTACGAGCAGTACTTC TRBV6-1 - - TRBJ2-7
CASTLAGAGNEQFF TGTGCCAGCACCCTAGCGGGGGCAGGCAATGAGCAGTTCTTC TRBV6-5 TRBD2 - TRBJ2-1
CASSKLAPSTDTQYF TGTGCCAGCAGTAAACTAGCGCCGAGCACAGATACGCAGTATTTT TRBV27 TRBD2 once TRBJ2-3
CASGGRGNEQFF TGTGCCAGCGGGGGGCGGGGCAATGAGCAGTTCTTC TRBV2 - - TRBJ2-1
CASSSGYETQYF TGTGCCAGCAGCTCCGGATATGAGACCCAGTACTTC TRBV11-2 - - TRBJ2-5
CASMGTERNTEAFF TGTGCCAGTATGGGGACAGAACGGAACACTGAAGCTTTCTTT TRBV19 TRBD1 - TRBJ1-1
CASSPGQDYGYTF TGTGCCAGCAGCCCGGGACAGGACTATGGCTACACCTTC TRBV11-2 TRBD1 few TRBJ1-2
CASSVFMPVTDFPLYGYTF TGTGCCAGCAGCGTCTTCATGCCGGTGACTGATTTTCCCCTCTATGGCTACACCTTC TRBV5-5 - - TRBJ1-2
CASSREGPTEAFF TGCGCCAGCAGCCGGGAGGGTCCGACTGAAGCTTTCTTT TRBV5-1 - few TRBJ1-1
CASSLPPNTEAFF TGTGCCAGCAGCTTACCGCCGAACACTGAAGCTTTCTTT TRBV7-9 - - TRBJ1-1
CASSSLLPGYNEQFF TGTGCCAGCAGTTCCCTCCTCCCGGGGTACAATGAGCAGTTCTTC TRBV6-5 - - TRBJ2-1
CATSHPGVSNQPQHF TGTGCCACCAGCCACCCTGGAGTTAGCAATCAGCCCCAGCATTTT TRBV15 - - TRBJ1-5
CSVELNGGYTF TGCAGCGTTGAACTCAACGGCGGCTACACCTTC TRBV29-1 - few TRBJ1-2
CASSPRRGNTEAFF TGTGCCAGCAGCCCTCGGCGGGGGAACACTGAAGCTTTCTTT TRBV7-2 - - TRBJ1-1
CASSRFIQETQYF TGTGCCAGCAGCCGCTTCATACAAGAGACCCAGTACTTC TRBV5-6 - - TRBJ2-5
CASSFRTGDGIEQFF TGTGCCAGCAGCTTTCGAACAGGGGACGGGATTGAGCAGTTCTTC TRBV11-2 TRBD1 - TRBJ2-1
CASSKDRENSPLHF TGCGCCAGCAGCAAGGACAGGGAGAATTCACCCCTCCACTTT TRBV5-1 TRBD1 - TRBJ1-6
CASSYTEGANTEAFF TGTGCCAGCAGTTACACCGAGGGAGCGAACACTGAAGCTTTCTTT TRBV6-6 - - TRBJ1-1
CASSLLGNNEQFF TGTGCCAGCTCACTACTGGGGAACAATGAGCAGTTCTTC TRBV18 - - TRBJ2-1
CASSLADRNYEQYF TGTGCCAGCAGCTTAGCTGACAGGAACTACGAGCAGTACTTC TRBV7-2 - - TRBJ2-7
CASSYQTVYNSPLHF TGTGCCAGCAGTTACCAGACAGTTTATAATTCACCCCTCCACTTT TRBV6-5 - once TRBJ1-6
CASRDQGRPNEKLFF TGTGCCAGCAGGGACCAGGGGAGGCCTAATGAAAAACTGTTTTTT TRBV5-5 - - TRBJ1-4
CASQGDSQNLEQYF TGCGCCAGTCAGGGGGACAGTCAGAACCTCGAGCAGTACTTC TRBV5-1 TRBD1 - TRBJ2-7
CASSLAPADAPQYF TGTGCCAGCAGCTTAGCGCCGGCCGATGCCCCGCAGTATTTT TRBV7-9 - - TRBJ2-3
CASRMQSFNEKLFF TGTGCCAGCAGAATGCAGTCCTTTAATGAAAAACTGTTTTTT TRBV6-6 - - TRBJ1-4
CASRGIGEKLFF TGTGCCAGCAGGGGGATTGGTGAAAAACTGTTTTTT TRBV28 - once TRBJ1-4
CASSLKSGTELVNTEAFF TGTGCCAGCTCATTAAAGTCCGGGACAGAGTTGGTCAACACTGAAGCTTTCTTT TRBV18 TRBD1 - TRBJ1-1
CASSLGRAYNSPLHF TGTGCCAGCAGCTTAGGGAGGGCCTATAATTCACCCCTCCACTTT TRBV7-8 - - TRBJ1-6
CSVTKGTGGTEAFF TGCAGCGTTACCAAAGGCACAGGGGGCACTGAAGCTTTCTTT TRBV29-1 TRBD1 - TRBJ1-1
CASSFSFWGEAFF TGTGCCAGCAGTTTTTCATTTTGGGGTGAAGCTTTCTTT TRBV27 - - TRBJ1-1
CASSAQGSGNTIYF TGCGCCAGCAGTGCTCAGGGATCTGGAAACACCATATATTTT TRBV10-1 - - TRBJ1-3
CASSPSTVLLNTGELFF TGTGCCAGCAGCCCAAGCACAGTGCTCCTAAACACCGGGGAGCTGTTTTTT TRBV7-6 - few TRBJ2-2
CASSQGGAGGFEQFF TGTGCCAGCAGCCAGGGAGGGGCGGGTGGGTTTGAGCAGTTCTTC TRBV11-2 TRBD2 - TRBJ2-1
CASEKRGSYEQYF TGTGCCAGCGAGAAGCGGGGCTCCTACGAGCAGTACTTC TRBV6-5 TRBD2 - TRBJ2-7
CAISEGGQPQHF TGTGCCATCAGTGAAGGGGGGCAGCCCCAGCATTTT TRBV10-3 - few TRBJ1-5
CASRRVQVNTEAFF TGCGCCAGCCGGCGAGTGCAGGTGAACACTGAAGCTTTCTTT TRBV5-1 - - TRBJ1-1
CASSPSTGQDYGYTF TGTGCCAGCTCTCCGTCCACGGGACAGGACTATGGCTACACCTTC TRBV18 TRBD1 once TRBJ1-2
CASSEVRGDGEKLFF TGTGCCAGCAGTGAAGTGAGGGGGGACGGTGAAAAACTGTTTTTT TRBV2 - - TRBJ1-4
CASSFLDTQYF TGTGCCAGCAGCTTTCTAGATACGCAGTATTTT TRBV5-4 - - TRBJ2-3
CAWTSGLSGNTIYF TGTGCCTGGACCTCTGGCCTCTCTGGAAACACCATATATTTT TRBV30 - once TRBJ1-3